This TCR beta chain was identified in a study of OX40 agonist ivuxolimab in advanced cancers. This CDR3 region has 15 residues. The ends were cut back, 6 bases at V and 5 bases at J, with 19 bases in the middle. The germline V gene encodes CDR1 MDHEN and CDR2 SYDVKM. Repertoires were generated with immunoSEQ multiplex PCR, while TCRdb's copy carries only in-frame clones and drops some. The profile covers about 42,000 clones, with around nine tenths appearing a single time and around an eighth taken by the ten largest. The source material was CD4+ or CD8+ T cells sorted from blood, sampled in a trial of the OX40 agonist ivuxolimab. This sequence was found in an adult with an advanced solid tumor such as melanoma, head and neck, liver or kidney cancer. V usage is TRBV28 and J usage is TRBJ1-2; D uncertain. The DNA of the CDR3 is TGTGCCAGCAGACCTGACGGTTCCGGGTGGTATGGCTACACCTTC. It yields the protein CASRPDGSGWYGYTF.